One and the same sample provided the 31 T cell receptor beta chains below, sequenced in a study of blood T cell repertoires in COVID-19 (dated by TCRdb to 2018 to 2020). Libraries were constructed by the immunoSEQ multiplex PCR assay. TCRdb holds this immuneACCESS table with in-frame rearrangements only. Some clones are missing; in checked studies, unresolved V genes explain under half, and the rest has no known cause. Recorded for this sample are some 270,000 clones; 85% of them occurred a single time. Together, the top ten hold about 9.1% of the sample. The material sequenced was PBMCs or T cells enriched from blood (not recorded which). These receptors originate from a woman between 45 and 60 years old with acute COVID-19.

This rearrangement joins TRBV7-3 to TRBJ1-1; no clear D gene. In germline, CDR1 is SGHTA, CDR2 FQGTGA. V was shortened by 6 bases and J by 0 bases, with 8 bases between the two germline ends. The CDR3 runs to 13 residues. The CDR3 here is CASRAGMNTEAFF. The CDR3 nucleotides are TGTGCCAGCAGGGCGGGAATGAACACTGAAGCTTTCTTT.

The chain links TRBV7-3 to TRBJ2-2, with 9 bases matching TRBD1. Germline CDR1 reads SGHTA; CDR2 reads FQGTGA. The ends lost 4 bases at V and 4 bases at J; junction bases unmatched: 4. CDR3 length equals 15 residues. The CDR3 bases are TGTGCCAGCAGCTGGACAGGGGATACCACCGGGGAGCTGTTTTTT. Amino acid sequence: CASSWTGDTTGELFF.

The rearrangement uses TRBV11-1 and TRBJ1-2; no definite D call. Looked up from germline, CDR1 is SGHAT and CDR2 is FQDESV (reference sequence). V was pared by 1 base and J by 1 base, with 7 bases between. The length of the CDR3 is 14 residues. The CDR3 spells CASSLGPDNYGYTF. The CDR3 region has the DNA TGTGCCAGCAGCTTAGGGCCAGATAACTATGGCTACACCTTC.

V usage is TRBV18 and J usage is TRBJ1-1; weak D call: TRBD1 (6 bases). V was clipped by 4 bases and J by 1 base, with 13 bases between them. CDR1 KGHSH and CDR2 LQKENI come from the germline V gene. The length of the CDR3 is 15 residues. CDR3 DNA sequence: TGTGCCAGCTCACGTAAGGGGGACGCGAACACTGAAGCTTTCTTT. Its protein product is CASSRKGDANTEAFF.

The CDR3 reads CASSPFQGPNYGYTF. The CDR3 nucleotides are TGTGCCAGCTCACCCTTTCAGGGGCCCAACTATGGCTACACCTTC. The chain links TRBV18 to TRBJ1-2, with D possibly TRBD1 on 6 matching bases. CDR1 KGHSH and CDR2 LQKENI come from the germline V gene. The V gene lost 3 bases and the J gene lost 2 bases, with 13 bases spanning the gap. The CDR3 runs 15 residues.

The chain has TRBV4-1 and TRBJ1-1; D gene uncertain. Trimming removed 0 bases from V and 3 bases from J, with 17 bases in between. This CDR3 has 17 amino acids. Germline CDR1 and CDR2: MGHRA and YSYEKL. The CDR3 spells CASSQEGNRGFDTEAFF. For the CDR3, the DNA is TGCGCCAGCAGCCAAGAAGGCAATAGAGGATTTGACACTGAAGCTTTCTTT.

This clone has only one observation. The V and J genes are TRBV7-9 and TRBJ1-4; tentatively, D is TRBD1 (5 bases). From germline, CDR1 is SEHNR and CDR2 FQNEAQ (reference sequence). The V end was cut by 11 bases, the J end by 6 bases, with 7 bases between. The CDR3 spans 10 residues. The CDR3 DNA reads TGTGCCGCGGGGGATGAAAAACTGTTTTTT. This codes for CAAGDEKLFF.

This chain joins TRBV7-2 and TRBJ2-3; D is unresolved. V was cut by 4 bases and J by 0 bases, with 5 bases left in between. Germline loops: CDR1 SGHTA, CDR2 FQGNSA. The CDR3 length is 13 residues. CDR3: CASSSSSTDTQYF. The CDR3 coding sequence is TGTGCCAGCAGCTCGAGTAGCACAGATACGCAGTATTTT.

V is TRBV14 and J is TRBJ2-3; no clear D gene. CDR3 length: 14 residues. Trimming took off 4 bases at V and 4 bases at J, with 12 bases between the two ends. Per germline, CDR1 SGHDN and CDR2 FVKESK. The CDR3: CASSRRLLSDTQYF. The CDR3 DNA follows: TGTGCCAGCAGCCGAAGACTTTTGTCAGATACGCAGTATTTT.

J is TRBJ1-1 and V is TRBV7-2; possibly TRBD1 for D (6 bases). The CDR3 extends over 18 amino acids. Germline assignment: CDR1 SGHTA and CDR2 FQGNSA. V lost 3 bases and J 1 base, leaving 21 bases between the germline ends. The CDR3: CASSFQRDKPVRNTEAFF. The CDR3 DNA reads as TGTGCCAGCAGCTTCCAACGGGACAAGCCGGTTCGGAACACTGAAGCTTTCTTT.

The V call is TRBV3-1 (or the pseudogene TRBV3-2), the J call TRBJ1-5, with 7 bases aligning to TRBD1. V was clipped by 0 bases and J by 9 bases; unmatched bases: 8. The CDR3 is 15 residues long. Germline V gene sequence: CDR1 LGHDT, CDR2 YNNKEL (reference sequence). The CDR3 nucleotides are TGTGCCAGCAGCCAAGATCGACAGGGCGCGGGGCCCCAGCATTTT. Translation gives CASSQDRQGAGPQHF.

The CDR3 DNA is TGTGCCAGCAGTTTGGACAGGTCTGGCTACACCTTC. Its translation: CASSLDRSGYTF. The chain is built from TRBV2 and TRBJ1-2, with TRBD1 matching over 7 bases. Germline V lookup: CDR1 SNHLY, CDR2 FYNNEI. J was trimmed by 7 bases and V by 5 bases; bases with no gene match: 4. This CDR3 is 12 amino acids long.

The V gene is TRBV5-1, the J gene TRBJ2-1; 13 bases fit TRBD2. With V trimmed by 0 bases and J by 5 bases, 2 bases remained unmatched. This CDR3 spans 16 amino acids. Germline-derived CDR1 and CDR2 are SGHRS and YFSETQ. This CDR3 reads CASSLGTSGGHNEQFF. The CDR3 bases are TGCGCCAGCAGCTTGGGGACTAGCGGGGGTCACAATGAGCAGTTCTTC.

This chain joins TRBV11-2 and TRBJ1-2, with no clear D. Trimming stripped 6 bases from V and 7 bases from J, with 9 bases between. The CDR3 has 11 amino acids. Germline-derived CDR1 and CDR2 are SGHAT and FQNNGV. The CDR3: CASSPGSGYTF. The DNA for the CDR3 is TGTGCCAGCAGTCCAGGTAGTGGCTACACCTTC. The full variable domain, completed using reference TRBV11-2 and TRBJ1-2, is EAGVAQSPRYKIIEKRQSVAFWCNPISGHATLYWYQQILGQGPKLLIQFQNNGVVDDSQLPKDRFSAERLKGVDSTLKIQPAKLEDSAVYLCASSPGSGYTFGSGTRLTVV.

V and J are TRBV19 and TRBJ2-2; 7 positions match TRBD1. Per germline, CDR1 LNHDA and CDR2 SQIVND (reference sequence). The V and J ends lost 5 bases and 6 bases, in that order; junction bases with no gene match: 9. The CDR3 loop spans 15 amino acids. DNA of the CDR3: TGTGCCAGTAGTTCGGACAGGTTCAAGGCCGGGGAGCTGTTTTTT. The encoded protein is CASSSDRFKAGELFF.

CDR3 amino acids: CASSFRQGATEAFF. For the CDR3, the DNA is TGCGCCAGCAGCTTTAGACAGGGGGCCACTGAAGCTTTCTTT. This chain connects TRBV5-1 to TRBJ1-1; TRBD1 matches 10 bases. Germline loops: CDR1 SGHRS, CDR2 YFSETQ. The CDR3 length is 14 residues. V trimming: 2 bases; J trimming: 4 bases; junction bases outside the gene matches: 2.

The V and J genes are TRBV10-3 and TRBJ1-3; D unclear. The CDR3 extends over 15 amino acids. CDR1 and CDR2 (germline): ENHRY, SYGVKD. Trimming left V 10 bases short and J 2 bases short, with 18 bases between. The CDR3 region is CATRAAEGTGNTIYF. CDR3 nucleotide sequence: TGTGCCACTCGGGCAGCAGAGGGTACTGGAAACACCATATATTTT.

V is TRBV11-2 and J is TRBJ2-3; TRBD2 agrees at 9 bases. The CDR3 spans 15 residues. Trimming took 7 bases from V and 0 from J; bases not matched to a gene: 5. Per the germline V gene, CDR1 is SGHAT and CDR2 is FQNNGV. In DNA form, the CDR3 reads TGTGCCAGCACCGTGACTAGCGGCAGCACAGATACGCAGTATTTT. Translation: CASTVTSGSTDTQYF.

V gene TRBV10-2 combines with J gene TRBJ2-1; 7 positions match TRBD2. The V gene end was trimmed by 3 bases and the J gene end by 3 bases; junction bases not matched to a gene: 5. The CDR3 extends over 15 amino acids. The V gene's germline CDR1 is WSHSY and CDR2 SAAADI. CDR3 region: CASSDWGGDYNEQFF. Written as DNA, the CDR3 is TGCGCCAGCAGTGACTGGGGGGGGGACTACAATGAGCAGTTCTTC.

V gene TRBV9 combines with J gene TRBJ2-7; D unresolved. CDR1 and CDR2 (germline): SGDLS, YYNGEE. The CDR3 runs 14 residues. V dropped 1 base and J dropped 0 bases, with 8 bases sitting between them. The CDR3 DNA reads TGTGCCAGCAGCGTAAAAGACAACTCCTACGAGCAGTACTTC. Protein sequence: CASSVKDNSYEQYF.

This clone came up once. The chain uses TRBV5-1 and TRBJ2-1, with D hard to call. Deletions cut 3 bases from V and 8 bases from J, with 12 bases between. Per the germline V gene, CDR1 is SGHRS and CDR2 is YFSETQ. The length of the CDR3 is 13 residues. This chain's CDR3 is CASSSLQDDEQFF. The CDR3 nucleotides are TGCGCCAGCAGCTCCCTGCAGGATGATGAGCAGTTCTTC.

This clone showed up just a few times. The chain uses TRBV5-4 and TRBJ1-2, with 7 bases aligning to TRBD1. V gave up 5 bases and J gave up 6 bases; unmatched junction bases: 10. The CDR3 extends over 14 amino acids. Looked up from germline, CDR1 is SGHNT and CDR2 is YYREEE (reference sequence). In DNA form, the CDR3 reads TGTGCCAGCAGACTAGGGGGCGGAACGGATGGCTACACCTTC. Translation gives CASRLGGGTDGYTF.

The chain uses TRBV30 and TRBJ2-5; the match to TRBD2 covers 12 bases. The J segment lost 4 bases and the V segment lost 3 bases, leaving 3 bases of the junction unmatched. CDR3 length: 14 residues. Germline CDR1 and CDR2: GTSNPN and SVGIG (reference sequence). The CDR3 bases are TGTGCCTGGAGACCGGGACTAGCGGGAGAGACCCAGTACTTC. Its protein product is CAWRPGLAGETQYF.

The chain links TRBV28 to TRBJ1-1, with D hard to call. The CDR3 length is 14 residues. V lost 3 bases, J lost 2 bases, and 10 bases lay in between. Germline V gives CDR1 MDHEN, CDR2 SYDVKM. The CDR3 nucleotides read TGTGCCAGCAGTTTCCTGGCCCCAAACACTGAAGCTTTCTTT. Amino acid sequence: CASSFLAPNTEAFF.

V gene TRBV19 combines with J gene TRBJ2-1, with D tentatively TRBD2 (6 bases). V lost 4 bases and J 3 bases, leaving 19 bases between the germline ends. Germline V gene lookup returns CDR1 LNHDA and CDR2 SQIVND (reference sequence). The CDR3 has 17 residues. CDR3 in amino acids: CASSKPATRSIYNEQFF. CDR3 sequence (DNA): TGTGCCAGTAGTAAACCTGCGACTAGATCGATCTACAATGAGCAGTTCTTC. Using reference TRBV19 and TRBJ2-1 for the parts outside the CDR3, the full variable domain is DGGITQSPKYLFRKEGQNVTLSCEQNLNHDAMYWYRQDPGQGLRLIYYSQIVNDFQKGDIAEGYSVSREKKESFPLTVTSAQKNPTAFYLCASSKPATRSIYNEQFFGPGTRLTVL.

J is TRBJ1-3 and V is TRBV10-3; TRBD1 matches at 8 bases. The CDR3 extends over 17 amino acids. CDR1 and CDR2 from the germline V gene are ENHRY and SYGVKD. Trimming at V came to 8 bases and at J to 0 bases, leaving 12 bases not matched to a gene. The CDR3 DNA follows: TGTGCCATCTCCGGGACAGGTCTTCTCTTCTCTGGAAACACCATATATTTT. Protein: CAISGTGLLFSGNTIYF.

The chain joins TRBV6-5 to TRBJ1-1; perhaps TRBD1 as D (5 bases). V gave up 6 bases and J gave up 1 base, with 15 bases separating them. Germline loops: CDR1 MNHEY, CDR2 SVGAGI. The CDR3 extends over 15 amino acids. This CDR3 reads CASSPDRGPNTEAFF. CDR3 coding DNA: TGTGCCAGCAGCCCCGACAGAGGCCCGAACACTGAAGCTTTCTTT.

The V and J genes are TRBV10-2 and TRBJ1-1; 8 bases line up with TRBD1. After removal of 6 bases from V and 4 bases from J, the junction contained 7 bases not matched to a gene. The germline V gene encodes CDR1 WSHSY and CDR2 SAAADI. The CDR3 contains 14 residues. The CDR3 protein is CASRGQGPTTEAFF. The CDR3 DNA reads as TGCGCCAGCAGAGGACAGGGACCAACCACTGAAGCTTTCTTT.

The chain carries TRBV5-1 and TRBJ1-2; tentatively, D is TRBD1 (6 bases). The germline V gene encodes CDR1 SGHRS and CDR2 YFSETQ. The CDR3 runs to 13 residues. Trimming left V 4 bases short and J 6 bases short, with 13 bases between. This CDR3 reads CASSVQGLDGYTF. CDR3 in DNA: TGCGCCAGCAGCGTACAGGGATTGGATGGCTACACCTTC. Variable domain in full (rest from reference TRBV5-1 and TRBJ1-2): KAGVTQTPRYLIKTRGQQVTLSCSPISGHRSVSWYQQTPGQGLQFLFEYFSETQRNKGNFPGRFSGRQFSNSRSEMNVSTLELGDSALYLCASSVQGLDGYTFGSGTRLTVV.

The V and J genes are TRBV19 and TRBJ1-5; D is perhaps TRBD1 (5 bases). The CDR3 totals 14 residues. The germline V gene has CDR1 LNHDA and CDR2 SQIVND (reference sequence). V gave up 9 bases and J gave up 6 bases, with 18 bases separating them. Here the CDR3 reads CASQKGIAGQPQHF. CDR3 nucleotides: TGTGCCAGCCAAAAGGGGATAGCTGGTCAGCCCCAGCATTTT.

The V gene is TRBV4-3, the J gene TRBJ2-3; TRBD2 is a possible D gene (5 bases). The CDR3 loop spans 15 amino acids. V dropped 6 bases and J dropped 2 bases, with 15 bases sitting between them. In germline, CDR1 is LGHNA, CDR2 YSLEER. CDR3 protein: CASRQTTRNTDTQYF. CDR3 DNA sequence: TGCGCCAGCAGGCAGACTACCAGGAACACAGATACGCAGTATTTT.